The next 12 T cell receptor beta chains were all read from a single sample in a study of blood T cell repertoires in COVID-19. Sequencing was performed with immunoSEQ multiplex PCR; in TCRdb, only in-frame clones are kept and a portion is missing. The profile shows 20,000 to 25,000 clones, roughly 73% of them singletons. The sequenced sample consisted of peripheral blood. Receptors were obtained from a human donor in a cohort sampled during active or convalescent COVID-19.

CDR3 sequence reads: CASRRKTSSYEQYV. CDR3 bases: TGTGCCAGCAGACGAAAGACTAGCTCCTACGAGCAGTACGTC. The chain couples TRBV6-5 to TRBJ2-7, with D maybe TRBD2 (6 bases). The CDR3 is 14 amino acids. Germline loops: CDR1 MNHEY, CDR2 SVGAGI. Trimming took 6 bases from V and 0 from J, leaving 12 bases between them.

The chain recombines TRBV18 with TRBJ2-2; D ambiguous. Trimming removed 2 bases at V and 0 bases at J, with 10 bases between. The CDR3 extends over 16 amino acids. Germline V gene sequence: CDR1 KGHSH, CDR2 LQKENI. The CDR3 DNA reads TGTGCCAGCTCACCAGACTTCCTCGCGAACACCGGGGAGCTGTTTTTT. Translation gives CASSPDFLANTGELFF.

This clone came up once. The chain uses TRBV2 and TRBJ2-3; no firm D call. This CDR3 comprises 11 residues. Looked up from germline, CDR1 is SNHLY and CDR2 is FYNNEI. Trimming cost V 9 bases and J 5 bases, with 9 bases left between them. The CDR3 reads CASLVVDTQYF. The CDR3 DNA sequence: TGTGCCAGTTTAGTAGTAGATACGCAGTATTTT.

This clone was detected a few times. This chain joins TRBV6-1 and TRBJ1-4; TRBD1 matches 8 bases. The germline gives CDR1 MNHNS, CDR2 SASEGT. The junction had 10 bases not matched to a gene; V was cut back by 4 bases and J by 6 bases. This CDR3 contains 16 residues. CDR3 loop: CASSAGGTGLDEKLFF. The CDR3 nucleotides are TGTGCCAGCAGTGCCGGCGGGACAGGTTTGGATGAAAAACTGTTTTTT.

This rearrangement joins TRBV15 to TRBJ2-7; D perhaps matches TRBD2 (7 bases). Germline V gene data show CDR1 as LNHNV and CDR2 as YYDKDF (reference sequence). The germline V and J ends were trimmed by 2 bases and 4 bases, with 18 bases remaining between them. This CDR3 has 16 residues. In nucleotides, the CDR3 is TGTGCCACCAGCAGATATCGCGGGGGCCGGACTTACGAGCAGTACTTC. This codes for CATSRYRGGRTYEQYF.

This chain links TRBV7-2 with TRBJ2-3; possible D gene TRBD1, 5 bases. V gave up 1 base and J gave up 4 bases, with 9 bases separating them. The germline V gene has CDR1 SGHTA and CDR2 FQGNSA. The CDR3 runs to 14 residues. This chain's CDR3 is CASSLGLGADTQYF. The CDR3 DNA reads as TGTGCCAGCAGCTTAGGGTTAGGGGCAGATACGCAGTATTTT. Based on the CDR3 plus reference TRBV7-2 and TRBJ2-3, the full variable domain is GAGVSQSPSNKVTEKGKDVELRCDPISGHTALYWYRQSLGQGLEFLIYFQGNSAPDKSGLPSDRFSAERTGGSVSTLTIQRTQQEDSAVYLCASSLGLGADTQYFGPGTRLTVL.

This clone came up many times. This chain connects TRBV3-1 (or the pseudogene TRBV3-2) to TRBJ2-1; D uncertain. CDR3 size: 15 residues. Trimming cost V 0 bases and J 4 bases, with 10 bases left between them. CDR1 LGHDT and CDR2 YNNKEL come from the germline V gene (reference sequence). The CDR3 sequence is CASSQDVWQYNEQFF. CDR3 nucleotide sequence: TGTGCCAGCAGCCAAGATGTGTGGCAGTACAATGAGCAGTTCTTC.

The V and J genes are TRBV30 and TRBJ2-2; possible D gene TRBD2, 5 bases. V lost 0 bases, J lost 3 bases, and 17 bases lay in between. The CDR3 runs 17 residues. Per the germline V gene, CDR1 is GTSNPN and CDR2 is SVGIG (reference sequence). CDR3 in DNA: TGTGCCTGGAGTGTTATTCGAGGGAGTACTTACACCGGGGAGCTGTTTTTT. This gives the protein CAWSVIRGSTYTGELFF.

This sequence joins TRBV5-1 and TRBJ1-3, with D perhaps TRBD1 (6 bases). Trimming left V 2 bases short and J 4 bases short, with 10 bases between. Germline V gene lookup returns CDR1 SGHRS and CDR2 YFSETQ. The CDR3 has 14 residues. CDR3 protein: CASSLSGTGNTIYF. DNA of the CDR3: TGCGCCAGCAGCTTATCCGGGACAGGAAACACCATATATTTT.

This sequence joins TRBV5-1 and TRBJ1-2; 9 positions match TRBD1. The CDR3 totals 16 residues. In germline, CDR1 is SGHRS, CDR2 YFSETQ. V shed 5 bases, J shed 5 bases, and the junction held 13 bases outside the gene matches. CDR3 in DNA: TGCGCCAGCAGACAGTCCGGGACAGGGACCGTATATGGCTACACCTTC. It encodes CASRQSGTGTVYGYTF. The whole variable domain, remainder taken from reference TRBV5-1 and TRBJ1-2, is KAGVTQTPRYLIKTRGQQVTLSCSPISGHRSVSWYQQTPGQGLQFLFEYFSETQRNKGNFPGRFSGRQFSNSRSEMNVSTLELGDSALYLCASRQSGTGTVYGYTFGSGTRLTVV.

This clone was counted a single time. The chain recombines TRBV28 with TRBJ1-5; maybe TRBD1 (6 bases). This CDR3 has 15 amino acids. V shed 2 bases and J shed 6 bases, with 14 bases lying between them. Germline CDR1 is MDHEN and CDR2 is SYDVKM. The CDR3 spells CASSLPTGMGQPQHF. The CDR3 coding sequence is TGTGCCAGCAGTTTACCGACAGGTATGGGTCAGCCCCAGCATTTT.

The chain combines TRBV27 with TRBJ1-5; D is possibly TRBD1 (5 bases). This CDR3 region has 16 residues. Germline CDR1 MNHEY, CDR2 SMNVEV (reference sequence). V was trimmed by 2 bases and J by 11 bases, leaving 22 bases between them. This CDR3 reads CASSLTGGVAVGAQHF. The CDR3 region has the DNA TGTGCCAGCAGTTTAACGGGGGGAGTAGCAGTGGGGGCCCAGCATTTT.